This TCR beta chain was recorded in a study of a mutant IDH1 vaccine in newly diagnosed glioma. Study context: Commencement of vaccination occurred 4-6 weeks following radiotherapy alone, or concurrently with temozolomide cycles.

Time point described: week 11, during vaccination. What each vaccine dose contained was 300 ug of mutant IDH1 20-mer peptide, accompanied by topical imiquimod. As concerns this clone: What it binds is unknown.

The CDR3 length is 15 residues. V lost 4 bases to trimming and J lost 7 bases, with 14 bases between them. Germline V gene lookup returns CDR1 SGHTA and CDR2 FQGNSA. Assay: immunoSEQ multiplex PCR; the TCRdb copy retains only in-frame clones and omits some. The repertoire has tens of thousands of clones, 65% to 85% of them found once; the top ten carry around 8.2%. The genes are TRBV7-2 and TRBJ1-6, with TRBD1 as a possible D gene (5 bases). The clonotype was recovered from a woman in her fifties or sixties with glioma. The sample was PBMCs, taken from a glioma patient whose treatment included an IDH1 peptide vaccine. CDR3 region: CASSSEEGWNSPLHF. The CDR3 nucleotides read TGTGCCAGCAGCTCAGAGGAGGGGTGGAATTCACCCCTCCACTTT.